This T cell receptor beta chain was recovered during a study of blood T cell repertoires in COVID-19. The assay was immunoSEQ multiplex PCR, and TCRdb's table has in-frame clones only and misses some. In the table there are 250,000 to 300,000 clones, under 90% of which are singletons. Germline assignment: CDR1 SNHLY and CDR2 FYNNEI. V was pared by 2 bases and J by 8 bases, with 12 bases between. The CDR3 loop spans 14 amino acids. The chain links TRBV2 to TRBJ1-4; D is undetermined. The TCR comes from a woman aged 40 to 49 who had recovered from COVID-19. Input material: peripheral blood. CDR3 coding DNA: TGTGCCAGCAGTGAAATGCGAGCTCGGGAAAAACTGTTTTTT. Protein: CASSEMRAREKLFF. Supplemented by reference TRBV2 and TRBJ1-4, the full variable domain reads EPEVTQTPSHQVTQMGQEVILRCVPISNHLYFYWYRQILGQKVEFLVSFYNNEISEKSEIFDDQFSVERPDGSNFTLKIRSTKLEDSAMYFCASSEMRAREKLFFGSGTQLSVL.